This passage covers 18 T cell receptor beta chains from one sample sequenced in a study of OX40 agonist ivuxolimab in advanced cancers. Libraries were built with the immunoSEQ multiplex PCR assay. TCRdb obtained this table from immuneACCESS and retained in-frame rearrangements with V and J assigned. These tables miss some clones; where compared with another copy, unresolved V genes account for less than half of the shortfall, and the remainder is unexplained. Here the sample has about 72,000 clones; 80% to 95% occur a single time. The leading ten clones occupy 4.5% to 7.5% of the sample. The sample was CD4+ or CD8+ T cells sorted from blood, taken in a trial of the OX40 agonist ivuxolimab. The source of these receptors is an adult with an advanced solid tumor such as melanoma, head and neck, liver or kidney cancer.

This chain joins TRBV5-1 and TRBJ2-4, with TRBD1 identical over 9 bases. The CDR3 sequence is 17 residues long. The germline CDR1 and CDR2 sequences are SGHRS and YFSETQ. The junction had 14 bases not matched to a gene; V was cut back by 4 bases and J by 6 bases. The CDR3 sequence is CASSRTVQGALGNIQYF. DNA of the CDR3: TGCGCCAGCAGCCGGACCGTACAGGGGGCTCTGGGAAACATTCAGTACTTC.

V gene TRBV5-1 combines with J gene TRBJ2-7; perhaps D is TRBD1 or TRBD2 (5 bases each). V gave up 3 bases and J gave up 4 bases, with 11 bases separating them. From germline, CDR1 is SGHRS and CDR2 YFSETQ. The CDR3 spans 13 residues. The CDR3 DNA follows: TGCGCCAGCAGCTCATCGAGGGGTTACGAGCAGTACTTC. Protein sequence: CASSSSRGYEQYF.

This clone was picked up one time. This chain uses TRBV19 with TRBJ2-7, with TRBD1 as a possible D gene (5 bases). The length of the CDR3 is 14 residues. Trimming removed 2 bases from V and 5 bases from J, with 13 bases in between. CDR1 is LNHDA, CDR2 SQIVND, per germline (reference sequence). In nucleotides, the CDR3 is TGTGCCAGTAGTATAATCCAGGGTTTCCACGAGCAGTACTTC. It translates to CASSIIQGFHEQYF.

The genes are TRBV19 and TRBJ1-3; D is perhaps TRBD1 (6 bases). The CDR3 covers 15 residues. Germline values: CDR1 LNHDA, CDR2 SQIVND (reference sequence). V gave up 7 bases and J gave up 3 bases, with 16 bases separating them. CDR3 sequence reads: CASTWGTMSGNTIYF. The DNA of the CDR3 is TGTGCCAGTACCTGGGGGACAATGAGTGGAAACACCATATATTTT.

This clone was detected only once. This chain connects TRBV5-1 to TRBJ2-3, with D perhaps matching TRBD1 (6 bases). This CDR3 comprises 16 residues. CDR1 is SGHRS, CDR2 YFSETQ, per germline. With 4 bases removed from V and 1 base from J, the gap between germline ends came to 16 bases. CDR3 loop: CASSQGQGAGTDTQYF. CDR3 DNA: TGCGCCAGCAGCCAGGGACAAGGGGCAGGCACAGATACGCAGTATTTT.

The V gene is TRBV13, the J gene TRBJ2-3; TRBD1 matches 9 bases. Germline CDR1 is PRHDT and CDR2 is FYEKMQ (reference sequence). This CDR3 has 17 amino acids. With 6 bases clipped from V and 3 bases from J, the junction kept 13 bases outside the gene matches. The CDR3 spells CASSFGTGQGWTDTQYF. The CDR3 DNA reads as TGTGCCAGCAGTTTCGGAACTGGACAGGGGTGGACAGATACGCAGTATTTT.

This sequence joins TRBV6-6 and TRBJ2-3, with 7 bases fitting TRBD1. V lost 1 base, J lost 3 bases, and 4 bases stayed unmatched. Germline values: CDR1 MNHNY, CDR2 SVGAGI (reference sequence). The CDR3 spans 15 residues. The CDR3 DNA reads TGTGCCAGCAGTTACTATAAGGGGGCGACAGATACGCAGTATTTT. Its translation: CASSYYKGATDTQYF.

Here the CDR3 reads CASSHTGGRETQYF. CDR3 nucleotide sequence: TGTGCCAGCAGCCATACAGGTGGGAGGGAGACCCAGTACTTC. The chain couples TRBV7-6 to TRBJ2-5; D possibly corresponds to TRBD2 (6 bases). The germline CDR1 and CDR2 sequences are SGHVS and FNYEAQ. CDR3 length: 14 amino acids. V lost 5 bases, J lost 5 bases, and 15 bases lay in between.

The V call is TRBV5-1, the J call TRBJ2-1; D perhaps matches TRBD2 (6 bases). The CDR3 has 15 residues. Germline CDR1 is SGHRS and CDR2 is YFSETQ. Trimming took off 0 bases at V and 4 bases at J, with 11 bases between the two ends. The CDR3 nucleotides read TGCGCCAGCAGCTTGGCCGGGGGAGAGTACAATGAGCAGTTCTTC. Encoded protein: CASSLAGGEYNEQFF.

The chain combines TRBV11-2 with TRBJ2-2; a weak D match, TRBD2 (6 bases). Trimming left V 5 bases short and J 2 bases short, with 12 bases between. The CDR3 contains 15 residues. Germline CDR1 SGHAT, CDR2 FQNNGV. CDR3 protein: CASSGGASNTGELFF. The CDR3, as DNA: TGTGCCAGCAGCGGAGGGGCTAGCAACACCGGGGAGCTGTTTTTT.

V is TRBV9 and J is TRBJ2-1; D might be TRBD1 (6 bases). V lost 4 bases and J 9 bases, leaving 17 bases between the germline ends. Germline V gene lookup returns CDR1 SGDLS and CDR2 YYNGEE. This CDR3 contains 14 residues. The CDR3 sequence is CASSIGTGQGEQFF. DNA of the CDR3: TGTGCCAGCAGCATCGGAACAGGGCAAGGTGAGCAGTTCTTC.

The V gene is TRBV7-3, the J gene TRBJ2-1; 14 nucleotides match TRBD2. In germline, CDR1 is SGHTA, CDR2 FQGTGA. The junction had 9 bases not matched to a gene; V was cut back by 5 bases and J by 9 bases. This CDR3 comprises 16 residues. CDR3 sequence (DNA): TGTGCCAGCAGCCCCATGGGACTAGCGGGAGAAGGTGAGCAGTTCTTC. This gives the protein CASSPMGLAGEGEQFF.

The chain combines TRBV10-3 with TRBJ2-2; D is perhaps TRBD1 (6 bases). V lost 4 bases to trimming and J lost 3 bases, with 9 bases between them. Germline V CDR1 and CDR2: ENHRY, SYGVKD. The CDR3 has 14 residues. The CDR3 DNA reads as TGTGCCATCAGTGCATCAGGGGACACCGGGGAGCTGTTTTTT. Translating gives CAISASGDTGELFF.

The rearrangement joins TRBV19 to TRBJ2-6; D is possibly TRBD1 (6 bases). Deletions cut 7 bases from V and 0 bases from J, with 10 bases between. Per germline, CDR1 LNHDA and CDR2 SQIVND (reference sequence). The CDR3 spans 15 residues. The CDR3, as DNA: TGTGCCAGTACCCCGGACAGCTCTGGGGCCAACGTCCTGACTTTC. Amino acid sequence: CASTPDSSGANVLTF.

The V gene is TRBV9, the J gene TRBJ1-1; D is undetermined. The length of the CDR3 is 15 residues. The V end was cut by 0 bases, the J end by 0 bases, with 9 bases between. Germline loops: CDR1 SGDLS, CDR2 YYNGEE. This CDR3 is CASSVVGGLNTEAFF. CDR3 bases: TGTGCCAGCAGCGTAGTTGGAGGGCTGAACACTGAAGCTTTCTTT.

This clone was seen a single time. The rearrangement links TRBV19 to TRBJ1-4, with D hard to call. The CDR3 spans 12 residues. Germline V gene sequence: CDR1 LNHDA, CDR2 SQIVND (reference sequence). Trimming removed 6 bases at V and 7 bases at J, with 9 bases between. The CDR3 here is CASRDGIEKLFF. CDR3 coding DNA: TGTGCCAGTAGGGATGGAATTGAAAAACTGTTTTTT.

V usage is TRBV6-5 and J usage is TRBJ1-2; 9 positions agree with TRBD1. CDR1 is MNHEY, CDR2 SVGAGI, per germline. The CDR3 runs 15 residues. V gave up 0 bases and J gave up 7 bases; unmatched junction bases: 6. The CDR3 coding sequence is TGTGCCAGCAGTTACTCGATCCGGGGACAGGGTGGCTACACCTTC. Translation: CASSYSIRGQGGYTF.

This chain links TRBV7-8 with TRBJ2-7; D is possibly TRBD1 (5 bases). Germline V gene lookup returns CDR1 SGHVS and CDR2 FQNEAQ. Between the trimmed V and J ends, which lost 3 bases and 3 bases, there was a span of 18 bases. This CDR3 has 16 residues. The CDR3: CASSFHPGQGGYEQYF. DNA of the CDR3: TGTGCCAGCAGCTTCCACCCGGGTCAGGGCGGCTACGAGCAGTACTTC.